The 30 T cell receptor beta chains below all came from one sample that was sequenced in a study of human T cells and chemical hapten exposure. Sequencing started from total RNA isolated from unfractionated whole blood. TCRdb ran MiXCR on the 5' RACE reads and lists one entry per CDR3 protein. The repertoire holds over 70,000 distinct CDR3 sequences, with about 16% as singletons. All receptors come from a female donor in good health.

This clonotype turned up a few times. This chain connects TRBV5-1 to TRBJ1-2, with D perhaps matching TRBD1 (5 bases). The CDR3 is 15 amino acids. V shed 0 bases and J shed 2 bases, with 11 bases lying between them. The germline V gene encodes CDR1 SGHRS and CDR2 YFSETQ. CDR3 DNA: TGCGCCAGCAGCTTGGCGGGCAGGGCCAACTATGGCTACACCTTC. Translated: CASSLAGRANYGYTF.

CDR3 nucleotides: TGTGCCAGCGCAACTCAGGGGTGGAGCTACGAGCAGTACTTC. It codes for CASATQGWSYEQYF. J is TRBJ2-7 and V is TRBV18, with TRBD1 as a possible D gene (6 bases). The germline V gene encodes CDR1 KGHSH and CDR2 LQKENI. V was shortened by 8 bases and J by 3 bases, with 17 bases between the two germline ends. The CDR3 has 14 amino acids.

The chain is built from TRBV12-3 or TRBV12-4 and TRBJ1-5; 11 bases match TRBD1. This CDR3 spans 14 amino acids. With 5 bases clipped from V and 8 bases from J, the junction kept 5 bases outside the gene matches. The CDR3 coding sequence is TGTGCCAGCAGTCGGACAGGGGGCCATAAGCCCCAGCATTTT. This translates into CASSRTGGHKPQHF.

This clonotype was found many times. The chain carries TRBV7-2 and TRBJ1-5, with TRBD1 matching 8 bases. The trim removed 3 bases at V and 5 bases at J, leaving 6 bases unmatched. This CDR3 contains 15 residues. Germline V gene sequence: CDR1 SGHTA, CDR2 FQGNSA. CDR3 loop: CASSFVYRGDQPQHF. In DNA form, the CDR3 reads TGTGCCAGCAGCTTCGTGTACAGGGGGGATCAGCCCCAGCATTTT. Supplemented by reference TRBV7-2 and TRBJ1-5, the full variable domain reads GAGVSQSPSNKVTEKGKDVELRCDPISGHTALYWYRQSLGQGLEFLIYFQGNSAPDKSGLPSDRFSAERTGGSVSTLTIQRTQQEDSAVYLCASSFVYRGDQPQHFGDGTRLSIL.

The sample holds a few counts of this clonotype. V and J are TRBV20-1 and TRBJ2-3; tentative D call: TRBD2 (5 bases). The CDR3 spans 16 residues. In germline, CDR1 is DFQATT, CDR2 SNEGSKA (reference sequence). Trimming pared 0 bases from V and 2 bases from J, leaving 15 bases between. CDR3 protein: CSARDPSGRATDTQYF. Written as DNA, the CDR3 is TGCAGTGCTAGAGACCCCTCGGGAAGGGCCACAGATACGCAGTATTTT.

This clonotype turned up a few times. The chain couples TRBV4-1 to TRBJ2-7; no clear D. V was trimmed by 3 bases and J by 7 bases, leaving 10 bases between them. CDR1 and CDR2 from the germline V gene are MGHRA and YSYEKL. CDR3 length: 12 amino acids. The chain's CDR3 is CASSQLGREQYF. Written as DNA, the CDR3 is TGCGCCAGCAGCCAGCTAGGAAGGGAGCAGTACTTC.

This clonotype turned up a few times. This chain connects TRBV14 to TRBJ1-1; 8 nucleotides align to TRBD1. Germline CDR1 SGHDN, CDR2 FVKESK. The CDR3 loop spans 19 amino acids. The J segment lost 1 base and the V segment lost 0 bases, leaving 13 bases of the junction unmatched. CDR3: CASSQELRMRTGTNTEAFF. The DNA for the CDR3 is TGTGCCAGCAGCCAAGAGCTCCGTATGAGGACAGGGACGAACACTGAAGCTTTCTTT.

This clonotype occurred a few times. J is TRBJ2-5 and V is TRBV3-1, with D unresolved. V lost 0 bases, J lost 2 bases, and 16 bases lay in between. The CDR3 is 17 residues long. Germline V CDR1 and CDR2: LGHDT, YNNKEL (reference sequence). CDR3 nucleotides: TGTGCCAGCAGCCAAGAGATTGGGCTGCGAGTTCAAGAGACCCAGTACTTC. This gives the protein CASSQEIGLRVQETQYF.

The chain recombines TRBV7-9 with TRBJ1-1; 11 bases are a match to TRBD1. Germline V lookup: CDR1 SEHNR, CDR2 FQNEAQ (reference sequence). J was trimmed by 3 bases and V by 5 bases; bases with no gene match: 20. This CDR3 region has 20 residues. This CDR3 is CASSPRAPGQGGDRDTEAFF. The DNA of the CDR3 is TGTGCCAGCAGCCCACGCGCCCCGGGACAGGGGGGAGATAGGGACACTGAAGCTTTCTTT.

This clonotype turned up a few times. DNA of the CDR3: TGCACCAGCAGCCAAGATCTTTCATATGACAGGGAAGGGGATCAGCCCCAGCATTTT. Protein sequence: CTSSQDLSYDREGDQPQHF. The genes are TRBV1 and TRBJ1-5; the table's D call of TRBD1 was not tested on the DNA. TRBV1 has pseudogene status. The CDR3 spans 19 residues.

This clonotype was recorded at least ten times. The chain uses TRBV24-1 and TRBJ1-4, with TRBD1 as a possible D gene (5 bases). Germline V gene data show CDR1 as KGHDR and CDR2 as SFDVKD. This CDR3 has 13 amino acids. V was pared by 4 bases and J by 5 bases, with 7 bases between. The CDR3 region has the DNA TGTGCCACCAGTGAAGCAGGGAATGAAAAACTGTTTTTT. Translated, it gives CATSEAGNEKLFF.

The chain links TRBV6-5 to TRBJ1-2; no definite D call. V was shortened by 6 bases and J by 4 bases, with 12 bases between the two germline ends. The CDR3 is 13 amino acids. Germline values: CDR1 MNHEY, CDR2 SVGAGI. CDR3 loop: CASSRHNSYGYTF. Here the CDR3 DNA reads TGTGCCAGCAGCCGACACAACAGCTATGGCTACACCTTC.

This chain joins TRBV11-2 and TRBJ2-1; 9 nucleotides match TRBD2. The CDR3 sequence is 16 residues long. The trim removed 5 bases at V and 3 bases at J, leaving 8 bases unmatched. Germline lookup yields CDR1 SGHAT and CDR2 FQNNGV. CDR3 protein: CASSRGGGTRYNEQFF. CDR3 nucleotide sequence: TGTGCCAGCAGCCGCGGGGGGGGGACCCGCTACAATGAGCAGTTCTTC.

The chain joins TRBV13 to TRBJ1-2; D is uncertain. CDR3 length: 17 amino acids. Germline CDR1 PRHDT, CDR2 FYEKMQ (reference sequence). The ends were cut back, 5 bases at V and 2 bases at J, with 21 bases in the middle. The CDR3 loop reads CASSATWDAGDNYGYTF. The CDR3 region has the DNA TGTGCCAGCAGCGCTACGTGGGATGCGGGAGACAACTATGGCTACACCTTC.

This clonotype has just a few counts. The chain has TRBV5-6 and TRBJ2-7; weak D call: TRBD2 (6 bases). Trimming took off 3 bases at V and 4 bases at J, with 8 bases between the two ends. CDR1 is SGHDT, CDR2 YYEEEE, per germline. The CDR3 runs 12 residues. The CDR3 protein is CASSYLAYEQYF. The CDR3 nucleotides are TGTGCCAGCAGCTACCTAGCGTACGAGCAGTACTTC.

This clonotype is medium-sized by share. The CDR3 spells CASSPGAGGSYNEQFF. CDR3 bases: TGTGCCAGCAGTCCCGGAGCGGGGGGCTCCTACAATGAGCAGTTCTTC. V gene TRBV6-1 combines with J gene TRBJ2-1, with TRBD2 identical over 9 bases. Losses at the gene ends were 5 bases for V and 0 bases for J; bases not matched to a gene: 5. CDR1 is MNHNS, CDR2 SASEGT, per germline. The CDR3 is 16 residues long.

This clonotype was seen at least ten times. The chain has TRBV7-2 and TRBJ1-2; a weak D match, TRBD1 (6 bases). Trimming stripped 3 bases from V and 3 bases from J, with 17 bases between. The CDR3 is 16 amino acids. Germline assignment: CDR1 SGHTA and CDR2 FQGNSA. CDR3 DNA sequence: TGTGCCAGCAGCTTCGATTTAACAGGGCCCCACTATGGCTACACCTTC. Residues: CASSFDLTGPHYGYTF.

V gene TRBV3-1 combines with J gene TRBJ2-4, with 7 bases matching TRBD1. Germline V CDR1 and CDR2: LGHDT, YNNKEL (reference sequence). CDR3 length: 15 amino acids. V lost 0 bases and J lost 7; bases outside the gene matches: 6. The DNA of the CDR3 is TGTGCCAGCAGCCAAGAGGTTACAGGGGTCAACATTCAGTACTTC. Translated, it gives CASSQEVTGVNIQYF. Filled out from reference TRBV3-1 and TRBJ2-4, the complete variable domain reads DTAVSQTPKYLVTQMGNDKSIKCEQNLGHDTMYWYKQDSKKFLKIMFSYNNKELIINETVPNRFSPKSPDKAHLNLHINSLELGDSAVYFCASSQEVTGVNIQYFGAGTRLSVL.

This sequence joins TRBV7-2 and TRBJ1-4; no definite D call. Deletions cut 5 bases from V and 0 bases from J, with 10 bases between. Germline V gives CDR1 SGHTA, CDR2 FQGNSA. CDR3 length: 15 amino acids. The CDR3 DNA follows: TGTGCCAGCAGCCCTAGCAGTACAACTAATGAAAAACTGTTTTTT. Amino acids: CASSPSSTTNEKLFF.

J is TRBJ2-3 and V is TRBV15; TRBD2 matches at 12 bases. Germline lookup yields CDR1 LNHNV and CDR2 YYDKDF (reference sequence). The J segment lost 7 bases and the V segment lost 8 bases, leaving 7 bases of the junction unmatched. The CDR3 is made up of 14 amino acids. The CDR3 sequence: CATGSLAGGHTQYF. The DNA of the CDR3 is TGTGCCACCGGGAGCCTAGCGGGGGGGCATACGCAGTATTTT.

The gene calls are TRBV5-5 and TRBJ1-4, with D unresolved. Trimming left V 3 bases short and J 8 bases short, with 17 bases between. The CDR3 has 15 amino acids. The V gene's germline CDR1 is SGHKS and CDR2 YYEKEE (reference sequence). The CDR3 DNA reads TGTGCCAGCAGCTCCCTTCAGGATCCGACGGAAAAACTGTTTTTT. Translated, it gives CASSSLQDPTEKLFF.

This clonotype was detected only a few times. The rearrangement joins TRBV7-9 to TRBJ2-5; D might be TRBD1 or TRBD2, each matching 5 bases. The V end was cut by 5 bases, the J end by 0 bases, with 10 bases between. Germline loops: CDR1 SEHNR, CDR2 FQNEAQ (reference sequence). The CDR3 has 14 residues. The CDR3 nucleotides read TGTGCCAGCAGCCCGGGACCAAACCAAGAGACCCAGTACTTC. Protein sequence: CASSPGPNQETQYF.

The chain carries TRBV19 and TRBJ1-5, with D possibly TRBD1 on 6 matching bases. Germline V gene sequence: CDR1 LNHDA, CDR2 SQIVND (reference sequence). Deletions cut 5 bases from V and 6 bases from J, with 20 bases between. This CDR3 contains 16 residues. Here the CDR3 reads CASSPSTGRISQPQHF. DNA for the CDR3: TGTGCCAGTAGTCCCTCAACAGGGAGGATCTCTCAGCCCCAGCATTTT.

This clonotype appeared a few times. The chain couples TRBV20-1 to TRBJ2-1; D unresolved. V was cut by 3 bases and J by 9 bases, with 6 bases left in between. The CDR3 spans 10 residues. Germline loops: CDR1 DFQATT, CDR2 SNEGSKA (reference sequence). The CDR3 sequence is CSARSAEQFF. In DNA form, the CDR3 reads TGCAGTGCTAGGTCGGCTGAGCAGTTCTTC.

This clonotype was seen ten or more times. This chain links TRBV5-1 with TRBJ2-1, with D perhaps matching TRBD2 (6 bases). V lost 0 bases and J lost 2, with 15 bases in between. The germline CDR1 and CDR2 sequences are SGHRS and YFSETQ. The CDR3 extends over 17 amino acids. CDR3 nucleotide sequence: TGCGCCAGCAGCTTGGGCGGTAGCGGAGGGACCTACAATGAGCAGTTCTTC. It specifies CASSLGGSGGTYNEQFF.

The chain combines TRBV2 with TRBJ2-1; TRBD2 agrees at 11 bases. Germline CDR1 SNHLY, CDR2 FYNNEI. Trimming at V came to 2 bases and at J to 4 bases, leaving 13 bases not matched to a gene. This CDR3 region has 19 residues. The CDR3 nucleotides read TGTGCCAGCAGTGAATGGGCCCTACTAGCGGGGGCAGGGTACAATGAGCAGTTCTTC. Protein sequence: CASSEWALLAGAGYNEQFF.

This clonotype was picked up a small number of times. The chain has TRBV7-9 and TRBJ2-5, with TRBD2 matching over 7 bases. This CDR3 is 16 amino acids long. In germline, CDR1 is SEHNR, CDR2 FQNEAQ (reference sequence). V shed 5 bases, J shed 2 bases, and the junction held 11 bases outside the gene matches. The CDR3 DNA is TGTGCCAGCAGCGCGCCCCCGACTAGCCGGCAAGAGACCCAGTACTTC. Amino acids: CASSAPPTSRQETQYF.

This clonotype was counted a few times. V is TRBV7-9 and J is TRBJ1-1; possibly TRBD1 for D (6 bases). In germline, CDR1 is SEHNR, CDR2 FQNEAQ (reference sequence). This CDR3 comprises 14 residues. Deletions cut 0 bases from V and 7 bases from J, with 12 bases between. The CDR3: CASSLAGGAVEAFF. Here the CDR3 DNA reads TGTGCCAGCAGCTTAGCGGGGGGGGCCGTTGAAGCTTTCTTT.

V gene TRBV28 combines with J gene TRBJ1-3, with D tentatively TRBD1 (5 bases). Trimming stripped 4 bases from V and 1 base from J, with 14 bases between. The CDR3 covers 16 residues. Germline V gives CDR1 MDHEN, CDR2 SYDVKM. The CDR3 loop is CASSSPGTWSGNTIYF. The CDR3 nucleotides are TGTGCCAGCAGTTCGCCAGGGACCTGGTCTGGAAACACCATATATTTT.

This sequence joins TRBV28 and TRBJ1-5; no firm D call. Looked up from germline, CDR1 is MDHEN and CDR2 is SYDVKM. The V end was cut by 5 bases, the J end by 3 bases, with 5 bases between. This CDR3 is built from 12 residues. CDR3 sequence (DNA): TGTGCCAGCAGTCCAACCAATCAGCCCCAGCATTTT. It encodes CASSPTNQPQHF.